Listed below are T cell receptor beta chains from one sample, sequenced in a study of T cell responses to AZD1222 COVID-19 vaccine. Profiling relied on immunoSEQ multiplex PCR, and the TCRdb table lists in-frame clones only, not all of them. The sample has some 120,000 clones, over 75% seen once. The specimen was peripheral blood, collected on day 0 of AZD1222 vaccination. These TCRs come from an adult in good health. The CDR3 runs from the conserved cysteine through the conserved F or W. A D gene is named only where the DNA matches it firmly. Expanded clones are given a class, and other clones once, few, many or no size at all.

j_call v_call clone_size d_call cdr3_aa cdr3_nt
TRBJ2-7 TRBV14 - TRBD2 CASSFTSGGFEQYF TGTGCCAGCAGCTTCACTAGCGGGGGGTTCGAGCAGTACTTC
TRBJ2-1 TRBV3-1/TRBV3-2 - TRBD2 CASRSPGLGAYNEQFF TGTGCCAGCAGATCACCGGGACTAGGGGCCTACAATGAGCAGTTCTTC
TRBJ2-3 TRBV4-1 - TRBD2 CASSASGGGTDTQYF TGCGCCAGCAGCGCTAGCGGGGGGGGCACAGATACGCAGTATTTT
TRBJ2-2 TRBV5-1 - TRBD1 CASRQGDTGELFF TGCGCCAGCAGACAGGGGGACACCGGGGAGCTGTTTTTT
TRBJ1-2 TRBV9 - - CASSDPGSESSYTF TGTGCCAGCAGCGATCCCGGCAGTGAGTCTAGCTACACCTTC
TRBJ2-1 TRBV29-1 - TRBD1 CTTLTGKNNEQFF TGCACCACTTTGACAGGGAAGAACAATGAGCAGTTCTTC
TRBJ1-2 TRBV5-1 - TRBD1 CASSSGGRGDGYTF TGCGCCAGCAGCTCAGGGGGCCGCGGCGATGGCTACACCTTC
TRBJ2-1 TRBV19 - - CAGGTYNEQFF TGTGCCGGGGGGACCTACAATGAGCAGTTCTTC
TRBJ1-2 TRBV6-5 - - CASSYSPTGRILGYTF TGTGCCAGCAGTTATTCCCCTACAGGGAGAATCCTTGGCTACACCTTC
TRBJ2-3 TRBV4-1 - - CASSQERSRPSTDTQYF TGCGCCAGCAGCCAAGAAAGGAGCAGGCCAAGCACAGATACGCAGTATTTT
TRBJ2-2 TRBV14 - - CASSQEGSAGELFF TGTGCCAGCAGCCAAGAGGGCTCGGCCGGGGAGCTGTTTTTT
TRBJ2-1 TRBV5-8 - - CASSLYAGWGYNEQFF TGTGCCAGCAGCTTATACGCAGGGTGGGGATACAATGAGCAGTTCTTC
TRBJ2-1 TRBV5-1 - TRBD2 CASSAGLAATNEQFF TGCGCCAGCAGCGCCGGACTAGCGGCCACGAATGAGCAGTTCTTC
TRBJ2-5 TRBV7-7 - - CASSLAGGAETQYF TGTGCTAGCAGCTTAGCCGGAGGGGCGGAGACCCAGTACTTC
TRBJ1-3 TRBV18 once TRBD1 CASSPGAAGQSGSRNTIYF TGTGCCAGCTCACCCGGAGCTGCGGGACAGTCAGGCTCCAGAAACACCATATATTTT
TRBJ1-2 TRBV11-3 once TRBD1 CASSSPGTDYGYTF TGTGCCAGCAGCTCACCCGGGACAGACTATGGCTACACCTTC
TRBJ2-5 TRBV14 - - CASSQVPGAGETQYF TGTGCCAGCAGCCAAGTTCCGGGGGCGGGGGAGACCCAGTACTTC
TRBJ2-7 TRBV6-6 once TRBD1 CASSSDRTGLPYEQYF TGTGCCAGCAGTTCCGATCGGACAGGCCTCCCCTACGAGCAGTACTTC
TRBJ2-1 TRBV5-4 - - CASSLGREGNNEQFF TGTGCCAGCAGCTTGGGCAGGGAAGGGAACAATGAGCAGTTCTTC
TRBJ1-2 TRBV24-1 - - CATSGPQGKNGYTF TGTGCCACCAGTGGCCCTCAGGGGAAGAATGGCTACACCTTC
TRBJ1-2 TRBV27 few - CASSLKVGYGYTF TGTGCCAGCAGTTTAAAGGTGGGCTATGGCTACACCTTC
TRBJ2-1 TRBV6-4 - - CASSEGENNEQFF TGTGCCAGCAGTGAAGGTGAGAACAATGAGCAGTTCTTC
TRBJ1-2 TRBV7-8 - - CASSLGTVGDGYTF TGTGCCAGCAGCCTGGGGACCGTCGGGGATGGCTACACCTTC
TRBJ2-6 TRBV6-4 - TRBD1 CASSGTGGSGANVLTF TGTGCCAGCAGTGGGACAGGGGGCTCTGGGGCCAACGTCCTGACTTTC
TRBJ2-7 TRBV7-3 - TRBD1 CASSPGQGADEQYF TGTGCCAGCAGCCCGGGACAGGGGGCCGACGAGCAGTACTTC
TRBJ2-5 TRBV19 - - CASSRVPKETQYF TGTGCCAGTAGCAGGGTGCCCAAAGAGACCCAGTACTTC
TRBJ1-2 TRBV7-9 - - CASSLRGSDYGYTF TGTGCCAGCAGCCTTAGGGGGAGCGACTATGGCTACACCTTC
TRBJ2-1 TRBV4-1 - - CASSQPPTGIHNEQFF TGCGCCAGCAGCCAGCCACCGACAGGTATCCACAATGAGCAGTTCTTC
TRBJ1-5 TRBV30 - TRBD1 CACVTGGQLGQPQHF TGTGCCTGCGTGACAGGGGGACAATTGGGTCAGCCCCAGCATTTT
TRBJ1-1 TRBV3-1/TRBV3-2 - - CASSLTGNTEAFF TGTGCCAGCAGTCTTACGGGGAACACTGAAGCTTTCTTT
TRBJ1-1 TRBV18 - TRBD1 CASSLQGANTEAFF TGTGCCAGCTCACTCCAGGGGGCTAACACTGAAGCTTTCTTT
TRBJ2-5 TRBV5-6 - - CASSLGTENQETQYF TGTGCCAGCAGCTTGGGGACAGAGAATCAAGAGACCCAGTACTTC
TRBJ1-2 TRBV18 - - CASSPSVGYTF TGTGCCAGCTCACCATCCGTCGGCTACACCTTC
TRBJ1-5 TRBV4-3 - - CASSQDPEPNQPQHF TGCGCCAGCAGCCAAGATCCGGAACCGAATCAGCCCCAGCATTTT